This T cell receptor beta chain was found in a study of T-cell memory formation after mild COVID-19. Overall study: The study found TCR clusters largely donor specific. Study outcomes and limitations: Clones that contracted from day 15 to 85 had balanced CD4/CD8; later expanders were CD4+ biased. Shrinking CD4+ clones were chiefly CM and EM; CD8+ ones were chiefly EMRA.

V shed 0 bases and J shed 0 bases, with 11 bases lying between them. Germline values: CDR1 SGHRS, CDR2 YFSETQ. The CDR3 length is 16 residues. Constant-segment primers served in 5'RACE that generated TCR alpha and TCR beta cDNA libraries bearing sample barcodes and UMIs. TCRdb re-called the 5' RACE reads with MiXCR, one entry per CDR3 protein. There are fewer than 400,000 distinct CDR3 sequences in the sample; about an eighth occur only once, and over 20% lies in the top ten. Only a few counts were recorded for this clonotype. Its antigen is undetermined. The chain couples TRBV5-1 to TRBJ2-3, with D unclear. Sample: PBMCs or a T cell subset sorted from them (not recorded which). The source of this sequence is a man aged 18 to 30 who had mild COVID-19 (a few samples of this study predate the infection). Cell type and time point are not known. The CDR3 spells CASSLARFLSTDTQYF. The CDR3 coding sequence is TGCGCCAGCAGCTTGGCTCGATTTCTGAGCACAGATACGCAGTATTTT.